The rows below give T cell receptor beta chains drawn from one sample of a study of tumor-infiltrating lymphocytes in primary liver carcinoma. Each CDR3 protein is one row after TCRdb ran MiXCR on the multiplex PCR reads. The sample carries 200,000 or so distinct CDR3 sequences, 65% recorded once. What was sequenced was peripheral blood. These TCRs come from a woman aged 55-70 years with primary liver carcinoma and hepatitis B virus infection. Both conserved end residues are part of each CDR3. The order of the fields is clone size, J gene, V gene, D gene, CDR3 DNA, CDR3 protein. D genes are given only for firm matches. Not every row has a clone size; where given, it reads once, few, many or a size class.

- | TRBJ1-2 | TRBV14 | - | TGTGCCAGCAGCGGGACCATCCCCTGCTACACCTTC | CASSGTIPCYTF
- | TRBJ1-2 | TRBV6-5 | TRBD1 | TGTGCCAGCAGTACAAGGACAGGGGCCGGTGGCTACATCTTC | CASSTRTGAGGYIF
- | TRBJ2-2 | TRBV6-5 | - | TGTGCCAGCAAGGGTGGGGATCGGGACACCGGGGAGCTGTTTTTT | CASKGGDRDTGELFF
- | TRBJ2-7 | TRBV30 | TRBD1 | TGTGCCTGGACTTTTCGGGACAGCGTGTACTTC | CAWTFRDSVYF
few | TRBJ2-7 | TRBV28 | - | TGTGCCAGCGGCTGGCGAGGCGAGCAGTACTTC | CASGWRGEQYF
many | TRBJ2-3 | TRBV6-1 | TRBD1 | TGTGCCAGCAGTGCCCGTATAGGGGGCTACGCAGATACGCAGTATTTT | CASSARIGGYADTQYF
many | TRBJ1-5 | TRBV6-2/TRBV6-3 | - | TGTGCCAGCAGGAATGGGGGGTTTGGGAATCAGCCCCAGCATTTT | CASRNGGFGNQPQHF
- | TRBJ2-7 | TRBV10-2 | - | TGCGCCAACAGTGTACAATGCGGGTCCTACGAGCAATACTTC | CANSVQCGSYEQYF
- | TRBJ2-5 | TRBV6-1 | TRBD2 | TGTGCCAGCAGTGATGTCGATAGCGGGAGGGCTACGGGTCGCGAGACCCAGTACTTC | CASSDVDSGRATGRETQYF
- | TRBJ2-1 | TRBV29-1 | - | TGCATCGTTCCCGCGTTGGATGTTCGGGAGAACAGAAAATCCTACAATGAGCAGTTCTTC | CIVPALDVRENRKSYNEQFF
many | TRBJ2-7 | TRBV6-5 | TRBD1 | TGTGCCAGCAGCCTACAGGGGGCTGAGGACGAGCAGTACTTC | CASSLQGAEDEQYF
- | TRBJ1-1 | TRBV28 | - | TGTGCCAGCAGTTTATGGAGACAGCAGCCAAGCGGTTTCTTT | CASSLWRQQPSGFF
many | TRBJ1-1 | TRBV11-2 | - | TGTGCCAGCAGCTTAGATCCGACAGTGTTCCTCACTGAAGCTTTCTTT | CASSLDPTVFLTEAFF
few | TRBJ1-1 | TRBV28 | TRBD1 | TGTGCCAGCACCCAGGGGGGGGCTATGAACACTGAAGCTTTCTTT | CASTQGGAMNTEAFF
many | TRBJ2-1 | TRBV11-3 | - | TGTGCCAGCAGCTTGCCCTTGGGGCAGGGCAATTACAATGAGCAGTTCTTC | CASSLPLGQGNYNEQFF
- | TRBJ2-5 | TRBV30 | - | TGTGCCACCGGGCCGGAGAAAGAGACCCAGTACTTC | CATGPEKETQYF
few | TRBJ2-1 | TRBV5-1 | - | TGCGCCAGCAGTACCCAGGGGTACAATGAGCAGTTCTTC | CASSTQGYNEQFF
- | TRBJ2-1 | TRBV24-1 | TRBD2 | TGTGCCACCAGTGATGTTGGGACTAGCGGGAGTATGAATGGGCAGTTCTTC | CATSDVGTSGSMNGQFF
- | TRBJ2-3 | TRBV28 | TRBD2 | TGTGCCAGCAGTTTATTGCCTAGCGGGAGGTATAAAGATACGCAGTATTTT | CASSLLPSGRYKDTQYF
- | TRBJ2-3 | TRBV6-1 | - | TGTGCCAACAGTGAATTCGGACAGCGGCAAACAGATACACAGTATTTT | CANSEFGQRQTDTQYF
- | TRBJ2-1 | TRBV11-2 | - | TGTGCCAGCAGCCGGACAGACGATGACCAGTTCTTC | CASSRTDDDQFF
- | TRBJ1-1 | TRBV4-2 | - | TGTGCCGGCAGCCAAGGGGGAGTCTGGGGACCTGAAGCTTTCTTT | CAGSQGGVWGPEAFF
- | TRBJ1-2 | TRBV11-2 | TRBD1 | TGTACCAGCGGCCCTCGACAGGGGGCTGGTCACTATAGCTACACCTTC | CTSGPRQGAGHYSYTF
once | TRBJ2-7 | TRBV29-1 | TRBD2 | TGCAGCGTGAATCAGGGACTAGCGGGAGTGTCATACGAGCAGTACTTC | CSVNQGLAGVSYEQYF
- | TRBJ1-1 | TRBV6-5 | - | TGTGCCAGCAGTCTTCGGGAGGGCCCGAGCACTGGAGCTTTCTTT | CASSLREGPSTGAFF
- | TRBJ2-3 | TRBV11-2 | - | TGTGCCAGCAGCTTAAATTCCGGGCGGGATACGCAGTATTTT | CASSLNSGRDTQYF
once | TRBJ2-7 | TRBV19 | TRBD2 | TGTGCCAGTAGTACCTCTGCGGGAGCTCTCTACGAGCAGTACTTC | CASSTSAGALYEQYF
many | TRBJ1-3 | TRBV6-6 | TRBD1 | TGTGCCAGCAGTTACTCGTCCCGGACAGGGGCTGGAAACACCATATATTTT | CASSYSSRTGAGNTIYF
- | TRBJ2-1 | TRBV11-1 | TRBD2 | TGTGCCAGCATCACGACTAGCGGGGCCTATAATGAGCAATTCTTC | CASITTSGAYNEQFF
- | TRBJ2-5 | TRBV14 | - | TGTGCCAGCGGCCAAGATTACACGGGAGTGAGAGAGACCCAGTACTTC | CASGQDYTGVRETQYF
once | TRBJ2-1 | TRBV6-6 | - | TGTGCCAGCAGCCACGGGGCAGTTTTAGGCACTGAGCAGTTCTTC | CASSHGAVLGTEQFF
- | TRBJ2-3 | TRBV11-2 | - | TGCGCCAGCATCTTAGATCGGGGAGATACGCAGTATTTT | CASILDRGDTQYF
- | TRBJ2-7 | TRBV28 | - | TGTGCCAGCAGCATTACCCCACGTGACGGGAGTTCCTACGAGCAGTACTTC | CASSITPRDGSSYEQYF
many | TRBJ1-5 | TRBV6-5 | - | TGTGCCAGCAGTTCCAGGTGGGCGGCACGCAATCAGCCCCAGCATTTT | CASSSRWAARNQPQHF
- | TRBJ2-7 | TRBV6-5 | TRBD2 | TGTGACAGCAGTTACGTAGCGGGAGGAGCTTACGAGCAGTACTTC | CDSSYVAGGAYEQYF
once | TRBJ2-1 | TRBV11-2 | TRBD2 | TGTACCAGCAGCCTATTGGGAGCGGGAGGGCCCAATGAGCAGTTCTTC | CTSSLLGAGGPNEQFF
- | TRBJ2-3 | TRBV30 | TRBD2 | TGTGCCTGTGACTGGACTAGCTCCCCAGATACGCAGTATTTT | CACDWTSSPDTQYF
many | TRBJ1-3 | TRBV12-3/TRBV12-4 | TRBD1 | TGTGCCAGCAGGACAGGGGGATACACCATATATTTT | CASRTGGYTIYF
- | TRBJ1-5 | TRBV4-1 | - | TGCGCCAGCAGCCAAATAGGCAGGGTCGGCAATCAGCCCCAGCATTTT | CASSQIGRVGNQPQHF
many | TRBJ2-5 | TRBV29-1 | - | TGCAGCGTTGACGGATCTGGGGAGACCCAGTACTTC | CSVDGSGETQYF
- | TRBJ2-3 | TRBV5-4 | - | TGTGCATGTAGCACCCCGGCCGTCGATACGCAGTATTTT | CACSTPAVDTQYF
many | TRBJ2-7 | TRBV6-6 | - | TGTGCCAGCAGTTCACAGGCCTACGAGCAGTACTTC | CASSSQAYEQYF
many | TRBJ2-3 | TRBV12-3/TRBV12-4 | TRBD2 | TGTGCCAGCAGTTTTGAACTAGCGGGAGGGCCGAGAGATACGCAGTATTTT | CASSFELAGGPRDTQYF
- | TRBJ2-3 | TRBV6-9 | TRBD1 | TGTGTCAGCAGTTCAACGCCTTCGGCCGGGACAGGTAACACAGATACGCAGTATTTT | CVSSSTPSAGTGNTDTQYF
- | TRBJ1-5 | TRBV29-1 | - | TGCAGCGTTGGACCTACCGGACTAGCGGAGCGCACAGATACGCAGCATTTT | CSVGPTGLAERTDTQHF
many | TRBJ2-3 | TRBV2 | - | TGTGCCACAAGGGGGGCCGCGGATACGCAGTATTTT | CATRGAADTQYF
- | TRBJ1-4 | TRBV29-1 | TRBD1 | TGCAGCGCGGGACAGCAAAATGAAAAACTGTTTTTT | CSAGQQNEKLFF
many | TRBJ2-7 | TRBV29-1 | TRBD2 | TGCAGCGTTGAAGGTGGGCGGGGGGGCTACGAGCAGTACTTC | CSVEGGRGGYEQYF
- | TRBJ2-2 | TRBV28 | TRBD2 | TGTGCCAGCAGTTCGGGGGGTTCGAGGGCCGGGGAGCTGTTTTTT | CASSSGGSRAGELFF
- | TRBJ2-3 | TRBV4-2 | - | TGTGCCGGCAGCCACCCAATGTCAGGGCTGGTATCCGAGAATATGCAGTATTTT | CAGSHPMSGLVSENMQYF
- | TRBJ1-5 | TRBV6-6 | TRBD1 | TGTGCCAACAGTTACCCTCCCCGCGACAGGGCTAGCAATCAGCCCCAGCATTTT | CANSYPPRDRASNQPQHF
- | TRBJ2-1 | TRBV28 | - | TGTGCCAGCAGTCGTGGGGAGCAGTTCTTC | CASSRGEQFF
- | TRBJ2-7 | TRBV15 | - | TGTACCACCAGCAGAGGTGGAGGGAAGAGCTCTTACGAGCAGTACTTC | CTTSRGGGKSSYEQYF
- | TRBJ2-1 | TRBV5-4 | - | TGTGCCAGCAGCCTGACTGCTGAGCAGTTCTTC | CASSLTAEQFF
- | TRBJ2-3 | TRBV28 | - | TGTGCCAGCAGGCCGGGACAAAACACAGATACGCAGTATTTT | CASRPGQNTDTQYF